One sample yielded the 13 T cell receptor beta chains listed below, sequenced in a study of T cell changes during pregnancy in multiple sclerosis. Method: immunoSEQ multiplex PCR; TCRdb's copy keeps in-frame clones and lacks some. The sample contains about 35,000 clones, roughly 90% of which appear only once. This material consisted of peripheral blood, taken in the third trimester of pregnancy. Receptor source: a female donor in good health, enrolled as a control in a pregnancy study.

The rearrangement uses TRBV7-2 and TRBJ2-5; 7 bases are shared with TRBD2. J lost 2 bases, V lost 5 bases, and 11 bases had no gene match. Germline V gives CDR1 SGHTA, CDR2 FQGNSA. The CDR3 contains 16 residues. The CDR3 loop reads CASSTNGGGIQETQYF. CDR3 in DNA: TGTGCCAGCAGCACAAACGGGGGAGGGATACAAGAGACCCAGTACTTC.

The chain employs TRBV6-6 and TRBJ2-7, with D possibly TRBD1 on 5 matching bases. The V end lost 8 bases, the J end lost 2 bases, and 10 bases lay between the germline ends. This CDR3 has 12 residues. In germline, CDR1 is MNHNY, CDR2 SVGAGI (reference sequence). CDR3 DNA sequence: TGTGCCAGCGCGCAGGGTCCCTACGAGCAGTACTTC. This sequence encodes CASAQGPYEQYF.

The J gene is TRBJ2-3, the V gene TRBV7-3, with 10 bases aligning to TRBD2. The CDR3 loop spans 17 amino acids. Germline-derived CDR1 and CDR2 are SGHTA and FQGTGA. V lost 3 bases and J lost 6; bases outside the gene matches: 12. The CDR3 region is CASSFGIAGGRSDTQYF. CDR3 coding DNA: TGTGCCAGCAGCTTCGGAATAGCGGGGGGCCGGAGTGATACGCAGTATTTT.

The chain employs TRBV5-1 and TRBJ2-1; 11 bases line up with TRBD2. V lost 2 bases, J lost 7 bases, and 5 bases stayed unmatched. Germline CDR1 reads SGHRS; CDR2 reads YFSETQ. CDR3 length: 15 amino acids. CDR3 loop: CASSLLAGVGNEQFF. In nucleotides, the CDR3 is TGCGCCAGCAGCTTACTAGCGGGAGTAGGTAATGAGCAGTTCTTC.

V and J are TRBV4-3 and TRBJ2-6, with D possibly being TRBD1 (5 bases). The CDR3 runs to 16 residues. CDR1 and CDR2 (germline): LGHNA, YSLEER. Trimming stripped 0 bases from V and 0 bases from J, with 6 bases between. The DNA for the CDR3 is TGCGCCAGCAGCCAAGATCAGGGCTCTGGGGCCAACGTCCTGACTTTC. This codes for CASSQDQGSGANVLTF.

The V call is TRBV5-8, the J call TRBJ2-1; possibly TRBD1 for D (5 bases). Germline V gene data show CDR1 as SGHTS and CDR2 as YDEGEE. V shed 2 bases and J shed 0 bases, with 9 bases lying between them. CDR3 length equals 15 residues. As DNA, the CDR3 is TGTGCCAGCAGCTTTTACAGGAGCTCCTACAATGAGCAGTTCTTC. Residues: CASSFYRSSYNEQFF. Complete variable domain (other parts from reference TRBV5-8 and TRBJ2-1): EAGVTQSPTHLIKTRGQQATLRCSPISGHTSVYWYQQALGLGLQFLLWYDEGEERNRGNFPPRFSGRQFPNYSSELNVNALELEDSALYLCASSFYRSSYNEQFFGPGTRLTVL.

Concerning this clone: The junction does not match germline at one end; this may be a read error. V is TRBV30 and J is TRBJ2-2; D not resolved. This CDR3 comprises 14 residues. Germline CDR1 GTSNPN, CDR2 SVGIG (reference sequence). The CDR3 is CAWSFGGSTRELFF. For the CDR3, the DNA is TGTGCCTGGAGCTTTGGCGGCAGCACCAGGGAGCTGTTTTTT. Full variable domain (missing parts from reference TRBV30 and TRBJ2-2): SQTIHQWPATLVQPVGSPLSLECTVEGTSNPNLYWYRQAAGRGLQLLFYSVGIGQISSEVPQNLSASRPQDRQFILSSKKLLLSDSGFYLCAWSFGGSTRELFFGEGSRLTVL.

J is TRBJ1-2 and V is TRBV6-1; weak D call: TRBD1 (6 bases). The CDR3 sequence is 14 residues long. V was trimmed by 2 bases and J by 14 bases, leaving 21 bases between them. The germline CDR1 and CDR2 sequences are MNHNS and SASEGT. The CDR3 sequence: CASSESGTARRGTF. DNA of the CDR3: TGTGCCAGCAGTGAATCCGGGACGGCCCGCAGGGGAACCTTC.

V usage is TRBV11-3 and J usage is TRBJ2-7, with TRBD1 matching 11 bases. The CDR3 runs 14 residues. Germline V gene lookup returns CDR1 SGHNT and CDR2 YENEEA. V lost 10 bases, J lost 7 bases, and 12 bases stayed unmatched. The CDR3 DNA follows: TGTGCCACCGCGAGAGGACAGGGGGCGCGGGAGCAGTACTTC. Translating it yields CATARGQGAREQYF. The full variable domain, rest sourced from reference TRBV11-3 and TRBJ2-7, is EAGVVQSPRYKIIEKKQPVAFWCNPISGHNTLYWYLQNLGQGPELLIRYENEEAVDDSQLPKDRFSAERLKGVDSTLKIQPAELGDSAVYLCATARGQGAREQYFGPGTRLTVT.

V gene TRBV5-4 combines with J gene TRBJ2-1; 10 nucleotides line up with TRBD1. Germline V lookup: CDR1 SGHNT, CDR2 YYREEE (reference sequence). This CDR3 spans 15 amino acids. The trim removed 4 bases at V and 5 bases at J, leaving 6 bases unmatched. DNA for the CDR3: TGTGCCAGCAGCGGGGACAGGGGCCGGAACAATGAGCAGTTCTTC. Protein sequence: CASSGDRGRNNEQFF.

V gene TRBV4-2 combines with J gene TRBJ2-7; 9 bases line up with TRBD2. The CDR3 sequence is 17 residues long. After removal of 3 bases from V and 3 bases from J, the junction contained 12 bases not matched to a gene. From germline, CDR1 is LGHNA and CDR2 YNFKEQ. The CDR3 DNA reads TGTGCCAGCAGCCATGTTGAGCTAGCGGGGCAAGTCTACGAGCAGTACTTC. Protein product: CASSHVELAGQVYEQYF.

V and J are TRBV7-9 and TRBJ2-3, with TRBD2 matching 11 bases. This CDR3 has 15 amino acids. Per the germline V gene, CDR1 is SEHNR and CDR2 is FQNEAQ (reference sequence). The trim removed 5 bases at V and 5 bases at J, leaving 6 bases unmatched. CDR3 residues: CASSLLAGGEDTQYF. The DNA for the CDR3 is TGTGCCAGCAGCCTGCTAGCGGGAGGAGAAGATACGCAGTATTTT.

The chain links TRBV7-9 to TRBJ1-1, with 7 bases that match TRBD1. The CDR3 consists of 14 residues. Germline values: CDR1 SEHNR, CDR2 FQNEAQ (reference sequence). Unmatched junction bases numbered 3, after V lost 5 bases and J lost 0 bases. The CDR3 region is CASSRTGVNTEAFF. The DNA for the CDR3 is TGTGCCAGCAGCCGCACAGGGGTGAACACTGAAGCTTTCTTT. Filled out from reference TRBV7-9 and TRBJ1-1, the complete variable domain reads DTGVSQNPRHKITKRGQNVTFRCDPISEHNRLYWYRQTLGQGPEFLTYFQNEAQLEKSRLLSDRFSAERPKGSFSTLEIQRTEQGDSAMYLCASSRTGVNTEAFFGQGTRLTVV.